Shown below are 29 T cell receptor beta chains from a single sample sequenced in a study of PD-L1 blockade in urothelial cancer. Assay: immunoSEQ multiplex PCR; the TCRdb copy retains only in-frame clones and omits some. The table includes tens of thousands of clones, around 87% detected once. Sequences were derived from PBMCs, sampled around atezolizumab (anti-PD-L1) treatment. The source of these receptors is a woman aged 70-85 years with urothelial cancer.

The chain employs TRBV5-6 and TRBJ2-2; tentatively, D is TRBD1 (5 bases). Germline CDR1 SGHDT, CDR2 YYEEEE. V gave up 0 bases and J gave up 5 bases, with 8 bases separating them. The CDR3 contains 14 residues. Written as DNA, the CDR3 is TGTGCCAGCAGCTTGGTTCAGGGAACCGGGGAGCTGTTTTTT. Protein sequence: CASSLVQGTGELFF.

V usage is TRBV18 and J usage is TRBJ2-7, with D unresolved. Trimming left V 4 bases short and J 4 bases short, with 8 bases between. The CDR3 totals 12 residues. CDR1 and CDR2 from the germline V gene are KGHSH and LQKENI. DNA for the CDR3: TGTGCCAGCTCACGGAGCGAGTACGAGCAGTACTTC. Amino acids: CASSRSEYEQYF.

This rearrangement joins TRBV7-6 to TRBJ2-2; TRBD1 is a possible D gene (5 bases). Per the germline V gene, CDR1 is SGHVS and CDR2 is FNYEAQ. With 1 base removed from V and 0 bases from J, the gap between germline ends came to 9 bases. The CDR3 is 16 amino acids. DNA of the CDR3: TGTGCCAGCAGCTTAGGTCCAGGGTCGAACACCGGGGAGCTGTTTTTT. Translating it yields CASSLGPGSNTGELFF.

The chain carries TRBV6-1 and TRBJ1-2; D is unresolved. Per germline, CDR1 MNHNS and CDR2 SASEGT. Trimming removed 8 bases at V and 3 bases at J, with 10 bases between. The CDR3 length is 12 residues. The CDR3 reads CASSFPYYGYTF. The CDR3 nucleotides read TGTGCCAGCTCTTTCCCGTACTATGGCTACACCTTC.

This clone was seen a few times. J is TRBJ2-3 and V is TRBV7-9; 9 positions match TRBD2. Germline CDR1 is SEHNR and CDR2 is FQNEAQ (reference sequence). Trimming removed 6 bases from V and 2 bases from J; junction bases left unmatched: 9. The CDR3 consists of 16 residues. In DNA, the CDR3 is TGTGCCAGCAGAACAGCCGGGACTAGCCTCACAGATACGCAGTATTTT. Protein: CASRTAGTSLTDTQYF.

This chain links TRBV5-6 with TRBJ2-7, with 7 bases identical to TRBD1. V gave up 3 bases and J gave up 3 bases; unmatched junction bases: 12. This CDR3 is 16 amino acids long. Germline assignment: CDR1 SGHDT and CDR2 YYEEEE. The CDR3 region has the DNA TGTGCCAGCAGCTGGGGAGTTGGGACAGCGAGCTACGAGCAGTACTTC. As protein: CASSWGVGTASYEQYF.

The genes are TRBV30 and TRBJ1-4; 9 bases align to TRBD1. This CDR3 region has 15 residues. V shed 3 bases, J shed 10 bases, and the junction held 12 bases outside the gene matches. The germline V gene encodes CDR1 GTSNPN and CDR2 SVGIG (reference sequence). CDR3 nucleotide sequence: TGTGCCTGGAGCCGAGACCCTGGGACAGGGAGAAAACTGTTTTTT. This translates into CAWSRDPGTGRKLFF. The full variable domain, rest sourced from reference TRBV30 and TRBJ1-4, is SQTIHQWPATLVQPVGSPLSLECTVEGTSNPNLYWYRQAAGRGLQLLFYSVGIGQISSEVPQNLSASRPQDRQFILSSKKLLLSDSGFYLCAWSRDPGTGRKLFFGSGTQLSVL.

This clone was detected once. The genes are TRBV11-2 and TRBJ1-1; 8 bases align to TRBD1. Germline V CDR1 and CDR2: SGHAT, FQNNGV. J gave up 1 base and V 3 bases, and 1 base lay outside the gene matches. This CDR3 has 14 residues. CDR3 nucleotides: TGTGCCAGCAGCTTGGGACAGGAGAACACTGAAGCTTTCTTT. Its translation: CASSLGQENTEAFF.

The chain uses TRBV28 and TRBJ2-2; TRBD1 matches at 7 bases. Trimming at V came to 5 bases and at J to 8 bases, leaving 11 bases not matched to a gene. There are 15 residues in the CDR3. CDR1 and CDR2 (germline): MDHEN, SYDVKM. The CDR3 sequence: CASSGQDSFGGELFF. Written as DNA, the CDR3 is TGTGCCAGCAGTGGACAGGACTCCTTTGGGGGGGAGCTGTTTTTT.

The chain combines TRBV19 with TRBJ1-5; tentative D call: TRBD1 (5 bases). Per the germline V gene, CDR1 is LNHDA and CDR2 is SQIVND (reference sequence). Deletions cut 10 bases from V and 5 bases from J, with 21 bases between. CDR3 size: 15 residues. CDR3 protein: CATGPSQVSDQPQHF. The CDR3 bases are TGTGCCACAGGCCCGTCACAGGTATCGGATCAGCCCCAGCATTTT.

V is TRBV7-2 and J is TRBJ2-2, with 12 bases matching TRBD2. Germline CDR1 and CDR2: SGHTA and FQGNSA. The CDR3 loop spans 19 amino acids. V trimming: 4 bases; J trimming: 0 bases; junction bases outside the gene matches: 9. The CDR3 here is CASSSPFLAGGTNTGELFF. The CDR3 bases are TGTGCCAGCAGCTCGCCCTTCCTAGCGGGGGGGACGAACACCGGGGAGCTGTTTTTT.

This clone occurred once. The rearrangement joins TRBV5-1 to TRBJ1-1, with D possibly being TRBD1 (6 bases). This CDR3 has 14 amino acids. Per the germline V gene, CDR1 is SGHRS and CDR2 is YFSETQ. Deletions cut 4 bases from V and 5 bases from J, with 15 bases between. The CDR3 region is CASSPRGDWTEAFF. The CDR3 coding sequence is TGCGCCAGCAGCCCCAGGGGTGATTGGACTGAAGCTTTCTTT.

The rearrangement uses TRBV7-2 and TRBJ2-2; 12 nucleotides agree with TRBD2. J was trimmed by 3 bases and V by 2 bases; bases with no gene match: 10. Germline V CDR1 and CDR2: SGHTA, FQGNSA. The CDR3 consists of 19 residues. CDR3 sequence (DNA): TGTGCCAGCAGCTTATTAGGCTTGGCTAGCGGGGGGGACACCGGGGAGCTGTTTTTT. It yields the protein CASSLLGLASGGDTGELFF.

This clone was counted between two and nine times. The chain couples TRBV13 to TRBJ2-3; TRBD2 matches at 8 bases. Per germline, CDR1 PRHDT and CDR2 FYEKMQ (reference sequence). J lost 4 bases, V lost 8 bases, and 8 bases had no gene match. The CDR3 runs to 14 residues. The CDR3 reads CASSGGLVADTQYF. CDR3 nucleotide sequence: TGTGCCAGCTCGGGGGGACTAGTCGCAGATACGCAGTATTTT.

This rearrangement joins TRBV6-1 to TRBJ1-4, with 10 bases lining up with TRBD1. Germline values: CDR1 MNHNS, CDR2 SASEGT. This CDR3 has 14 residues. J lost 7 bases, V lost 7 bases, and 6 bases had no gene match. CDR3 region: CASITDRGAEKLFF. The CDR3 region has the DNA TGTGCCAGCATCACGGACAGGGGGGCTGAAAAACTGTTTTTT.

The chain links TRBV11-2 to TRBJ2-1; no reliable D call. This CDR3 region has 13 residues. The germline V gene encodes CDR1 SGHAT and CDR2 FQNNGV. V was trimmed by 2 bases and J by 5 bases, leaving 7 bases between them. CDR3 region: CASSLTTDNEQFF. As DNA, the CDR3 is TGTGCCAGCAGCTTAACAACAGACAATGAGCAGTTCTTC.

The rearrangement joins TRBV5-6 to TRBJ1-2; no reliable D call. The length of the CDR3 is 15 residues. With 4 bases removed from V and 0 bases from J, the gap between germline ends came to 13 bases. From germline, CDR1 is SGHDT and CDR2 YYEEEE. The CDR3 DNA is TGTGCCAGCAGCCTGGACCAGTCTGCTAACTATGGCTACACCTTC. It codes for CASSLDQSANYGYTF.

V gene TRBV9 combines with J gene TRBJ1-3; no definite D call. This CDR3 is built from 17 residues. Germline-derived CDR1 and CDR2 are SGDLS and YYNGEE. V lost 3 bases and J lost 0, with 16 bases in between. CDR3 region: CASSGIQTDYSGNTIYF. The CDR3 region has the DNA TGTGCCAGCAGCGGGATTCAGACGGACTACTCTGGAAACACCATATATTTT.

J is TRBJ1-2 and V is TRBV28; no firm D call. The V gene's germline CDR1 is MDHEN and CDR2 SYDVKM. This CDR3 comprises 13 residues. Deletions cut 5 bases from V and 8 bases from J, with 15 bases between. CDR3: CASSLMSGLGYTF. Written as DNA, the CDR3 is TGTGCCAGCAGTCTCATGTCGGGTCTCGGCTACACCTTC.

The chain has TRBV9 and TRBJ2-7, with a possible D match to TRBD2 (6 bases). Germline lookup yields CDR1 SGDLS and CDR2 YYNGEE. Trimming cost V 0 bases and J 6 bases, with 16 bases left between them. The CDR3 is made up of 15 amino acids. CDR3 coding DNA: TGTGCCAGCAGCGTAGTGGTTCGGGAGCTGGGCGAGCAGTACTTC. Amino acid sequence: CASSVVVRELGEQYF.

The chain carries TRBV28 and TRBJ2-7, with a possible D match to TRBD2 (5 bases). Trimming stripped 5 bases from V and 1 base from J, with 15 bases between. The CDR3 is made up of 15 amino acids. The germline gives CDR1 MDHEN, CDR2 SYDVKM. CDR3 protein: CASSHHARGSYEQYF. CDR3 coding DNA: TGTGCCAGCAGTCACCATGCACGGGGATCCTACGAGCAGTACTTC.

The DNA for the CDR3 is TGTGCCAGCAGTCCACCTAACAGGGGGATTGATACGCAGTATTTT. Its protein product is CASSPPNRGIDTQYF. This rearrangement joins TRBV28 to TRBJ2-3, with 8 bases lining up with TRBD1. The CDR3 is made up of 15 amino acids. J was trimmed by 6 bases and V by 5 bases; bases with no gene match: 10. The germline gives CDR1 MDHEN, CDR2 SYDVKM.

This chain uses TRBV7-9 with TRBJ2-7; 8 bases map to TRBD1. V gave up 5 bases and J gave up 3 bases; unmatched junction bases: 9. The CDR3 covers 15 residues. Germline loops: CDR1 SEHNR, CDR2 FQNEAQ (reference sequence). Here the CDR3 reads CASSGGTGGVYEQYF. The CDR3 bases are TGTGCCAGCAGCGGCGGGACAGGAGGAGTCTACGAGCAGTACTTC.

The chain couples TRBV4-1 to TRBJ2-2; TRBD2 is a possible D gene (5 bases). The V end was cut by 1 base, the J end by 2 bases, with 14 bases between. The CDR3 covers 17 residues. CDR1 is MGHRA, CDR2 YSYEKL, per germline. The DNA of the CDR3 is TGCGCCAGCAGCCAAGCGCGAGGGCTTGAAAACACCGGGGAGCTGTTTTTT. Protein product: CASSQARGLENTGELFF.

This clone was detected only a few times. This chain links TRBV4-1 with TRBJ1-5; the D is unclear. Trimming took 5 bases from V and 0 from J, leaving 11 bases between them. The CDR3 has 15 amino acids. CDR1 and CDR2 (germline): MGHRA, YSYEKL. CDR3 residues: CASSYTESSNQPQHF. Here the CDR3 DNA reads TGCGCCAGCAGCTACACAGAGAGTAGCAATCAGCCCCAGCATTTT.

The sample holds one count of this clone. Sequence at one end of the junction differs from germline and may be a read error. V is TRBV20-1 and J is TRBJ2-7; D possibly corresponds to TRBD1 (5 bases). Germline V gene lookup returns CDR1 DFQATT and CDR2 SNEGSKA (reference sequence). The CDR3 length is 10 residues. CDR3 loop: CSASFLDTNF. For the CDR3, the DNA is TGCAGTGCTAGTTTCTTGGACACCAACTTC.

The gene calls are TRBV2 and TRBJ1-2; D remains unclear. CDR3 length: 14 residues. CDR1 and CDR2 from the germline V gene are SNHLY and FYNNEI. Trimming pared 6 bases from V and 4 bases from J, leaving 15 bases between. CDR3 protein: CASRRHRESYGYTF. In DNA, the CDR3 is TGTGCCAGCAGGAGACACCGAGAATCCTATGGCTACACCTTC.

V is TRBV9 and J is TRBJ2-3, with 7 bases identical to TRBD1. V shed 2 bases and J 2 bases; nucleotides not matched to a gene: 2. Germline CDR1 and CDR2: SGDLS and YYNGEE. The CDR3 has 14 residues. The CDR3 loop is CASSVTGNTDTQYF. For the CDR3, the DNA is TGTGCCAGCAGCGTGACAGGGAACACAGATACGCAGTATTTT.

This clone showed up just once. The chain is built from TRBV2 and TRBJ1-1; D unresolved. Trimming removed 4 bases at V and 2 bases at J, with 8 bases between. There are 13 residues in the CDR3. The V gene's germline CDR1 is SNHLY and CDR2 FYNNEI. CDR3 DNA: TGTGCCAGCAGTGTCGGACTTAACACTGAAGCTTTCTTT. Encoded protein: CASSVGLNTEAFF.